This T cell receptor (beta chain) is drawn from a study of blood T cell repertoires in COVID-19. Study overall: PBMCs, B-cell-depleted T cells, or T cells were the source of the cDNA or gDNA that made up the material.

This CDR3 is 15 amino acids long. Deletions cut 3 bases from V and 8 bases from J, with 17 bases between. Germline loops: CDR1 SGHAT, CDR2 FQNNGV. Sequencing used immunoSEQ multiplex PCR; TCRdb keeps in-frame clones, though not all of them. The sample records fewer than 350,000 clones, roughly 90% being singletons. This chain uses TRBV11-2 with TRBJ2-1, with a weak D call TRBD1 (6 bases). The specimen sequenced was peripheral blood. This clonotype was sampled from a woman younger than 45 with COVID-19, enrolled during active disease. The CDR3 spells CASSFRGRFSDEQFF. For the CDR3, the DNA is TGTGCCAGCAGCTTCAGGGGACGGTTCAGCGATGAGCAGTTCTTC.